The 20 T cell receptor beta chains below come from one sample, sequenced in a study of OX40 agonist ivuxolimab in advanced cancers. TCRdb's table, derived via immunoSEQ multiplex PCR, lists solely in-frame clones and lacks some. The repertoire includes fewer than 85,000 clones, around 93% of them detected once, and approximately 10% sits in the top ten. Source: CD4+ or CD8+ T cells sorted from blood, taken in a trial of the OX40 agonist ivuxolimab. These receptors were collected from an adult with an advanced solid tumor such as melanoma, head and neck, liver or kidney cancer.

The rearrangement links TRBV9 to TRBJ2-3; 8 positions match TRBD2. The CDR3 consists of 15 residues. The J segment lost 2 bases and the V segment lost 4 bases, leaving 6 bases of the junction unmatched. Per the germline V gene, CDR1 is SGDLS and CDR2 is YYNGEE. The CDR3 here is CASSLSGGSTDTQYF. The CDR3 region has the DNA TGTGCCAGCAGCCTGAGCGGGGGATCCACAGATACGCAGTATTTT.

The chain has TRBV13 and TRBJ1-1; D possibly corresponds to TRBD1 (5 bases). Germline V CDR1 and CDR2: PRHDT, FYEKMQ (reference sequence). The CDR3 spans 15 residues. V was clipped by 4 bases and J by 3 bases, with 15 bases between them. Here the CDR3 reads CASSSGRGRYTEAFF. The CDR3, as DNA: TGTGCCAGCAGCTCAGGGCGGGGGAGGTACACTGAAGCTTTCTTT.

The CDR3 is CASSGWGSTENTEAFF. The CDR3 nucleotides read TGTGCCAGCAGTGGGTGGGGGTCGACAGAGAACACTGAAGCTTTCTTT. This sequence joins TRBV25-1 and TRBJ1-1; D possibly corresponds to TRBD1 (5 bases). The CDR3 is 16 amino acids. V was clipped by 4 bases and J by 1 base, with 16 bases between them. The germline V gene has CDR1 MGHDK and CDR2 SYGVNS. The full variable domain, its missing parts supplied by reference TRBV25-1 and TRBJ1-1, is EADIYQTPRYLVIGTGKKITLECSQTMGHDKMYWYQQDPGMELHLIHYSYGVNSTEKGDLSSESTVSRIRTEHFPLTLESARPSHTSQYLCASSGWGSTENTEAFFGQGTRLTVV.

The rearrangement uses TRBV7-9 and TRBJ2-7, with D maybe TRBD1 (6 bases). The CDR3 runs 16 residues. Germline CDR1 is SEHNR and CDR2 is FQNEAQ (reference sequence). Trimming pared 4 bases from V and 2 bases from J, leaving 18 bases between. The CDR3 here is CASSSPGQSLTYEQYF. CDR3 bases: TGTGCCAGCAGCTCTCCTGGACAGTCCTTAACCTACGAGCAGTACTTC. Filled out from reference TRBV7-9 and TRBJ2-7, the complete variable domain reads DTGVSQNPRHKITKRGQNVTFRCDPISEHNRLYWYRQTLGQGPEFLTYFQNEAQLEKSRLLSDRFSAERPKGSFSTLEIQRTEQGDSAMYLCASSSPGQSLTYEQYFGPGTRLTVT.

This chain connects TRBV6-4 to TRBJ2-1; possible D gene TRBD2, 5 bases. V was cut by 4 bases and J by 1 base, with 11 bases left in between. CDR1 and CDR2 (germline): MRHNA, SNTAGT. The CDR3 sequence is 15 residues long. The CDR3 nucleotides read TGTGCCAGCAGTGGAGAGGGTGGGTCCTACAATGAGCAGTTCTTC. This encodes CASSGEGGSYNEQFF.

The rearrangement joins TRBV7-9 to TRBJ1-4; 9 bases match TRBD1. Trimming removed 5 bases from V and 7 bases from J; junction bases left unmatched: 17. This CDR3 region has 18 residues. Germline-derived CDR1 and CDR2 are SEHNR and FQNEAQ (reference sequence). CDR3 bases: TGTGCCAGCAGCCCCAGACCGGGACAGGGTCCCGGTGGTGAAAAACTGTTTTTT. As protein: CASSPRPGQGPGGEKLFF. Full variable domain (missing parts from reference TRBV7-9 and TRBJ1-4): DTGVSQNPRHKITKRGQNVTFRCDPISEHNRLYWYRQTLGQGPEFLTYFQNEAQLEKSRLLSDRFSAERPKGSFSTLEIQRTEQGDSAMYLCASSPRPGQGPGGEKLFFGSGTQLSVL.

The V gene is TRBV5-6, the J gene TRBJ1-3, with 9 bases that match TRBD1. CDR1 and CDR2 (germline): SGHDT, YYEEEE. The CDR3 has 15 amino acids. V lost 5 bases to trimming and J lost 4 bases; unmatched junction nucleotides: 7. CDR3 bases: TGTGCCAGCAGTTTAGCCGGGACAGGGGGAAACACCATATATTTT. Protein sequence: CASSLAGTGGNTIYF.

The chain couples TRBV6-1 to TRBJ1-6, with a possible D match to TRBD1 (5 bases). V shed 7 bases and J shed 0 bases, with 10 bases lying between them. The CDR3 length is 15 residues. The germline V gene encodes CDR1 MNHNS and CDR2 SASEGT. The CDR3 DNA is TGTGCCAGCATGATTGACAGCTCCTATAATTCACCCCTCCACTTT. As protein: CASMIDSSYNSPLHF.

The V gene is TRBV15, the J gene TRBJ2-1, with 8 bases fitting TRBD2. Unmatched junction bases numbered 4, after V lost 2 bases and J lost 7 bases. Germline loops: CDR1 LNHNV, CDR2 YYDKDF (reference sequence). The CDR3 is made up of 14 amino acids. CDR3 protein: CATSRSGGGNEQFF. In DNA form, the CDR3 reads TGTGCCACCAGCAGATCGGGCGGGGGGAATGAGCAGTTCTTC.

The chain couples TRBV5-1 to TRBJ1-2, with D unresolved. V lost 0 bases, J lost 3 bases, and 6 bases lay in between. The CDR3 sequence is 13 residues long. Germline-derived CDR1 and CDR2 are SGHRS and YFSETQ. The CDR3 coding sequence is TGCGCCAGCAGCTTGGGAACTCACTATGGCTACACCTTC. It is translated as CASSLGTHYGYTF.

CDR3 bases: TGTGCCAGCAGCTTAGGGGGAACAGTGCTTGATAAGCAGTTCTTC. Encoded protein: CASSLGGTVLDKQFF. The gene calls are TRBV7-2 and TRBJ2-1; D is unclear. Trimming stripped 1 base from V and 11 bases from J, with 18 bases between. CDR3 size: 15 residues. Germline loops: CDR1 SGHTA, CDR2 FQGNSA.

This clone was recorded once. The chain couples TRBV11-2 to TRBJ1-1, with 7 bases matching TRBD1. V shed 3 bases, J shed 5 bases, and the junction held 12 bases outside the gene matches. Germline assignment: CDR1 SGHAT and CDR2 FQNNGV. This CDR3 is built from 16 residues. The CDR3 reads CASSFLSGTEGTEAFF. DNA of the CDR3: TGTGCCAGCAGCTTTCTCTCCGGGACAGAAGGGACTGAAGCTTTCTTT.

Remarks on this clone: Other DNA sequences from this sample encode an identical CDR3 as well. The chain employs TRBV7-9 and TRBJ2-7; D not certain. V lost 1 base and J 3 bases, leaving 4 bases between the germline ends. The CDR3 runs 12 residues. The germline V gene encodes CDR1 SEHNR and CDR2 FQNEAQ (reference sequence). CDR3 DNA sequence: TGTGCCAGCAGCTTAGGGGTCTACGAGCAGTACTTC. This sequence encodes CASSLGVYEQYF.

The chain joins TRBV27 to TRBJ2-1, with TRBD2 matching 10 bases. J was trimmed by 4 bases and V by 5 bases; bases with no gene match: 14. The length of the CDR3 is 18 residues. Per germline, CDR1 MNHEY and CDR2 SMNVEV (reference sequence). The CDR3 sequence: CASSPLSLLAGVYNEQFF. The CDR3 DNA reads as TGTGCCAGCAGTCCACTAAGCCTTCTAGCGGGGGTTTACAATGAGCAGTTCTTC.

This clone was picked up one time. DNA for the CDR3: TGTGCCAGCAGTTACAGCGGGGAGAGCTCCTACGAGCAGTACTTC. Amino acid sequence: CASSYSGESSYEQYF. The V gene is TRBV6-5, the J gene TRBJ2-7; 7 nucleotides line up with TRBD2. This CDR3 has 15 amino acids. V shed 2 bases, J shed 0 bases, and the junction held 4 bases outside the gene matches. Germline assignment: CDR1 MNHEY and CDR2 SVGAGI.

This rearrangement joins TRBV29-1 to TRBJ2-1, with 7 bases that match TRBD1. This CDR3 region has 13 residues. The J segment lost 6 bases and the V segment lost 5 bases, leaving 7 bases of the junction unmatched. Germline lookup yields CDR1 SQVTM and CDR2 ANQGSEA. The CDR3 DNA reads TGCAGCGTTCTTATCGGGACAGTCAATGAGCAGTTCTTC. Protein product: CSVLIGTVNEQFF.

The J gene is TRBJ2-6, the V gene TRBV9; 7 bases align to TRBD2. V was pared by 3 bases and J by 0 bases, with 15 bases of the junction left unmatched. Germline V gene sequence: CDR1 SGDLS, CDR2 YYNGEE. This CDR3 is built from 20 residues. Here the CDR3 DNA reads TGTGCCAGCAGCGATGCTGTCGGACTAGTTCCCAGCTCTGGGGCCAACGTCCTGACTTTC. Its translation: CASSDAVGLVPSSGANVLTF.

This CDR3 reads CASSLGLAGAIYNEQFF. The CDR3 DNA is TGTGCCAGCAGCCTGGGACTAGCGGGGGCAATCTACAATGAGCAGTTCTTC. The chain carries TRBV14 and TRBJ2-1; TRBD2 matches 14 bases. The germline V gene has CDR1 SGHDN and CDR2 FVKESK. The junction had 5 bases not matched to a gene; V was cut back by 4 bases and J by 3 bases. This CDR3 has 17 residues. Filled out from reference TRBV14 and TRBJ2-1, the complete variable domain reads EAGVTQFPSHSVIEKGQTVTLRCDPISGHDNLYWYRRVMGKEIKFLLHFVKESKQDESGMPNNRFLAERTGGTYSTLKVQPAELEDSGVYFCASSLGLAGAIYNEQFFGPGTRLTVL.

In its sample, this clone was seen once. The chain employs TRBV10-3 and TRBJ2-1; perhaps TRBD1 as D (6 bases). V was cut by 3 bases and J by 0 bases, with 15 bases left in between. The CDR3 totals 17 residues. CDR1 is ENHRY and CDR2 is SYGVKD in the germline V gene. The CDR3 is CAISEGQGISSYNEQFF. The CDR3 DNA is TGTGCCATCAGTGAAGGTCAGGGGATTAGCTCCTACAATGAGCAGTTCTTC.

The chain uses TRBV10-3 and TRBJ2-7, with no clear D. Trimming left V 9 bases short and J 6 bases short, with 9 bases between. Germline V lookup: CDR1 ENHRY, CDR2 SYGVKD. CDR3 length: 10 residues. The CDR3 DNA reads TGTGCCATTGGTAGTGGCGAGCAGTACTTC. Protein product: CAIGSGEQYF.